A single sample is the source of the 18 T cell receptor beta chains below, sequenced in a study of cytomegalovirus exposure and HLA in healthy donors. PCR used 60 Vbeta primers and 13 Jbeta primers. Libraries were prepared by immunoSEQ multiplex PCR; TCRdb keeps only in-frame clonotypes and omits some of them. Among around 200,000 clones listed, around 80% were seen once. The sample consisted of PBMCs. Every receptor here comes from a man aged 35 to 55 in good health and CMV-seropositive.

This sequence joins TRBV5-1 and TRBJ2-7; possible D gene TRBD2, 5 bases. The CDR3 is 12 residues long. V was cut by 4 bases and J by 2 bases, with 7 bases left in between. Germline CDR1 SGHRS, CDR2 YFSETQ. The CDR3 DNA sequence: TGCGCCAGCAGCCCGGGGACCTACGAGCAGTACTTC. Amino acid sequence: CASSPGTYEQYF.

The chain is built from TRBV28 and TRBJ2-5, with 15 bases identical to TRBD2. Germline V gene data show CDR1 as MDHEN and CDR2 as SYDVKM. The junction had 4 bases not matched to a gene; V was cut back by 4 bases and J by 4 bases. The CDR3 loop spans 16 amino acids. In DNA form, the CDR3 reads TGTGCCAGCAGTTCAGGACTAGCGGGAGGGCGAGAGACCCAGTACTTC. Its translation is CASSSGLAGGRETQYF.

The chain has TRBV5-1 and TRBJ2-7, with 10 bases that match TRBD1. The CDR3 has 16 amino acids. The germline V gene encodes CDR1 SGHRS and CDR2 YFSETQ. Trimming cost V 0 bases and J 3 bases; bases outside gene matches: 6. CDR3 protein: CASSLGDRGMNYEQYF. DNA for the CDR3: TGCGCCAGCAGCTTGGGGGACAGGGGAATGAACTACGAGCAGTACTTC.

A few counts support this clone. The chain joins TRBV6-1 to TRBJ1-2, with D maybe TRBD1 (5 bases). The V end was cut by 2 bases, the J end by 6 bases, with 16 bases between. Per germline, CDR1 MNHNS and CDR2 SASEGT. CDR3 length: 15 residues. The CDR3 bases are TGTGCCAGCAGTGAACTCGGCCAGGGAGGTCATGGCTACACCTTC. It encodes CASSELGQGGHGYTF.

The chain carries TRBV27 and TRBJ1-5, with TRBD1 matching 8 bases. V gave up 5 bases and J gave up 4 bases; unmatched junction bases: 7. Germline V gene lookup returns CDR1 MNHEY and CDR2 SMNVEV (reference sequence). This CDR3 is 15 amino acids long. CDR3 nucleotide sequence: TGTGCCAGCAGTACCCAGGGGGCAGGGAATCAGCCCCAGCATTTT. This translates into CASSTQGAGNQPQHF.

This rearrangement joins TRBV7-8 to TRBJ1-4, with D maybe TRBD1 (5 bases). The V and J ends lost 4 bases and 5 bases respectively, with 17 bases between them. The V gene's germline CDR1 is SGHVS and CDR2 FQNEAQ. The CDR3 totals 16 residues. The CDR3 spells CASSSQRQPTNEKLFF. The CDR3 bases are TGTGCCAGCAGCTCCCAAAGACAGCCCACAAATGAAAAACTGTTTTTT.

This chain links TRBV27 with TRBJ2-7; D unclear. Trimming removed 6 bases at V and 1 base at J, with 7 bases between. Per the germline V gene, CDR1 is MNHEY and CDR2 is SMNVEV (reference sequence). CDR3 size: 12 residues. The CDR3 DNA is TGTGCCAGCAGGGGCAGATCCTACGAGCAGTACGTC. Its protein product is CASRGRSYEQYV.

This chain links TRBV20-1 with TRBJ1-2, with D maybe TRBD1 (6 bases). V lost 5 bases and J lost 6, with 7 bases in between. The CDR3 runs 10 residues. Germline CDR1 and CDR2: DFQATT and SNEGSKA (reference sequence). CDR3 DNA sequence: TGCAGTGCTGAGGGGGATGGCTACACCTTC. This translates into CSAEGDGYTF.

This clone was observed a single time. The CDR3 region has the DNA TGTGCCAGCAGCCACCCGGAGGGAGCGCAGGGTGAGCAGTTCTTC. It is translated as CASSHPEGAQGEQFF. The gene calls are TRBV7-6 and TRBJ2-1; tentative D call: TRBD2 (6 bases). CDR1 and CDR2 (germline): SGHVS, FNYEAQ. V was trimmed by 5 bases and J by 9 bases, leaving 20 bases between them. The CDR3 spans 15 residues.

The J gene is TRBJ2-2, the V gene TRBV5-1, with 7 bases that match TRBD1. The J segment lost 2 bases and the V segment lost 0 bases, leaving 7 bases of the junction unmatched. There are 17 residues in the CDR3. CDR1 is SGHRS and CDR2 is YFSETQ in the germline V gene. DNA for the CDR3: TGCGCCAGCAGCTTGGAGGGGACAGCTATAAACACCGGGGAGCTGTTTTTT. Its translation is CASSLEGTAINTGELFF.

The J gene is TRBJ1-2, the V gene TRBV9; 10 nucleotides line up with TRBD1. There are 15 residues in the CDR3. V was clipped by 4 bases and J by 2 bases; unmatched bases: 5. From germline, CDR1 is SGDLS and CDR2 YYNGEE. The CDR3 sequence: CASSLAGQGNYGYTF. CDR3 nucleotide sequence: TGTGCCAGCAGCCTAGCGGGACAGGGGAACTATGGCTACACCTTC. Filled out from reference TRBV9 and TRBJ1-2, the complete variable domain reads DSGVTQTPKHLITATGQRVTLRCSPRSGDLSVYWYQQSLDQGLQFLIQYYNGEERAKGNILERFSAQQFPDLHSELNLSSLELGDSALYFCASSLAGQGNYGYTFGSGTRLTVV.

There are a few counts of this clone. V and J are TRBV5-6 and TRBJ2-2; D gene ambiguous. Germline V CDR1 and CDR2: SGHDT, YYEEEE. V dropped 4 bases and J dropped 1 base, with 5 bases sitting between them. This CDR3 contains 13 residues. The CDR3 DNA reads TGTGCCAGCAGCCCAGAGAACACCGGGGAGCTGTTTTTT. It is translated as CASSPENTGELFF.

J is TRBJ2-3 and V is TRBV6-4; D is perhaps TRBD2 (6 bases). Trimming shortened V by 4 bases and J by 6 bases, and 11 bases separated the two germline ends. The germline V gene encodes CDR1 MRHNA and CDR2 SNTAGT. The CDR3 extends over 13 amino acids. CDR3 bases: TGTGCCAGCAGTGTCGGTGGGGGGGATACGCAGTATTTT. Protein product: CASSVGGGDTQYF.

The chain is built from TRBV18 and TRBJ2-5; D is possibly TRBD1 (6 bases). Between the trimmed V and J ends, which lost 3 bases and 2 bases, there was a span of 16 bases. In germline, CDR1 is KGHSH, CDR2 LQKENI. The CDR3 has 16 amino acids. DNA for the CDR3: TGTGCCAGCTCACCCCCGAGGGGCAGGGGTCAAGAGACCCAGTACTTC. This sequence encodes CASSPPRGRGQETQYF.

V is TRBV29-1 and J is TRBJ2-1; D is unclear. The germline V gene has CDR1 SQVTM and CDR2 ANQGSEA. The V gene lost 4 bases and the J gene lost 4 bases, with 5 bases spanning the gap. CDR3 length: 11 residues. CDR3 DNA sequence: TGCAGCGTTGTTCAGTACAATGAGCAGTTCTTC. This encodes CSVVQYNEQFF.

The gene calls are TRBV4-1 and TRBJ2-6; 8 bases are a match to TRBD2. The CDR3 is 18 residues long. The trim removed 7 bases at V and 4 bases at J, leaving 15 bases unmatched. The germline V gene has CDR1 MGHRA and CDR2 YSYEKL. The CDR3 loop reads CASTPRYGRAGGANVLTF. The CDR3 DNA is TGCGCCAGCACCCCTCGTTACGGGAGGGCCGGCGGGGCCAACGTCCTGACTTTC.

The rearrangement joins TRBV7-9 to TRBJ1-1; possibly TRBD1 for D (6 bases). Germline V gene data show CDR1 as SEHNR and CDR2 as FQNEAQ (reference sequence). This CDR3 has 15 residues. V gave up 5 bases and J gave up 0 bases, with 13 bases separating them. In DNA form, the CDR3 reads TGTGCCAGCAGCCCGAAGGGGACACTGAACACTGAAGCTTTCTTT. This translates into CASSPKGTLNTEAFF.

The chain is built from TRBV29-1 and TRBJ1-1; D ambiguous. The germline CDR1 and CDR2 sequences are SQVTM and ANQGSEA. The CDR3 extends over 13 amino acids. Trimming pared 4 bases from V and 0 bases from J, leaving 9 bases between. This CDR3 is CSVGAGMNTEAFF. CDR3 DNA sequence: TGCAGCGTTGGGGCAGGCATGAACACTGAAGCTTTCTTT. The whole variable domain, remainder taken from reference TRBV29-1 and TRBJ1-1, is SAVISQKPSRDICQRGTSLTIQCQVDSQVTMMFWYRQQPGQSLTLIATANQGSEATYESGFVIDKFPISRPNLTFSTLTVSNMSPEDSSIYLCSVGAGMNTEAFFGQGTRLTVV.